One and the same sample provided the 8 T cell receptor beta chains below, sequenced in a study of T-cell memory formation after mild COVID-19. TCRdb reprocessed the 5' RACE reads with MiXCR, giving one entry per CDR3 protein. Seen here are 57,000 or so distinct CDR3 sequences, about 9.4% observed once, and the top ten hold 1.1%. Sequencing was performed on PBMCs or a T cell subset sorted from them (not recorded which). These receptors came from a man aged 18 to 29 who had mild COVID-19 (a few samples of this study predate the infection). Cell type and time point are not known.

This chain uses TRBV6-6 with TRBJ1-5, with TRBD1 matching 11 bases. The CDR3 length is 18 residues. The germline V gene encodes CDR1 MNHNY and CDR2 SVGAGI (reference sequence). The V and J ends lost 5 bases and 0 bases, in that order; junction bases with no gene match: 9. The CDR3 is CASSKGTGGTYSNQPQHF. The CDR3 nucleotides are TGTGCCAGCAGTAAGGGGACAGGGGGGACTTATAGCAATCAGCCCCAGCATTTT.

The chain is built from TRBV18 and TRBJ2-3; D remains unclear. The germline V gene has CDR1 KGHSH and CDR2 LQKENI. Trimming removed 3 bases at V and 0 bases at J, with 7 bases between. The length of the CDR3 is 14 residues. This chain's CDR3 is CASSPSESTDTQYF. The CDR3 nucleotides read TGTGCCAGCTCACCCTCGGAGAGCACAGATACGCAGTATTTT.

This clonotype was found many times. The CDR3 nucleotides are TGTGCCAGCAGTTATGGCGGGGAGAACACCGGGGAGCTGTTTTTT. Protein product: CASSYGGENTGELFF. The V call is TRBV6-5, the J call TRBJ2-2, with a weak D call TRBD2 (6 bases). Trimming took off 3 bases at V and 1 base at J, with 9 bases between the two ends. The CDR3 spans 15 residues. Germline CDR1 MNHEY, CDR2 SVGAGI.

The J gene is TRBJ2-3, the V gene TRBV12-3 or TRBV12-4; TRBD1 aligns across 7 bases. The CDR3 extends over 14 amino acids. V was pared by 6 bases and J by 0 bases, with 3 bases of the junction left unmatched. This CDR3 is CASSGTASTDTQYF. In nucleotides, the CDR3 is TGTGCCAGCAGCGGGACAGCGAGCACAGATACGCAGTATTTT.

This clonotype was counted many times. The chain has TRBV11-3 and TRBJ1-1; D call uncertain. The CDR3 runs to 13 residues. Germline CDR1 and CDR2: SGHNT and YENEEA. The V end lost 3 bases, the J end lost 2 bases, and 7 bases lay between the germline ends. As DNA, the CDR3 is TGTGCCAGCAGCTTCGGGCAAAACACTGAAGCTTTCTTT. This codes for CASSFGQNTEAFF.

There are many counts of this clonotype. The chain employs TRBV5-1 and TRBJ2-3, with TRBD1 identical over 9 bases. Germline CDR1 reads SGHRS; CDR2 reads YFSETQ. V dropped 4 bases and J dropped 4; count of bases not matched to a gene: 7. The CDR3 runs 15 residues. CDR3 in DNA: TGCGCCAGCAGCGGCTTGGGACAGGGAGCAGATACGCAGTATTTT. Translated, it gives CASSGLGQGADTQYF.

The table lists this clonotype with a few counts. The chain recombines TRBV12-3 or TRBV12-4 with TRBJ2-1; possibly TRBD2 for D (7 bases). The CDR3 has 14 residues. The V and J ends lost 2 bases and 6 bases respectively, with 11 bases between them. Here the CDR3 reads CASSLRGGTNEQFF. In DNA form, the CDR3 reads TGTGCCAGCAGTTTAAGGGGGGGGACCAATGAGCAGTTCTTC.

The chain combines TRBV20-1 with TRBJ2-1; TRBD2 is a possible D gene (5 bases). The CDR3 sequence is 14 residues long. Trimming left V 7 bases short and J 5 bases short, with 18 bases between. Germline CDR1 is DFQATT and CDR2 is SNEGSKA (reference sequence). CDR3 sequence: CSGKGTRVDNEQFF. The DNA of the CDR3 is TGCAGTGGGAAAGGAACTAGGGTTGACAATGAGCAGTTCTTC.